Presented here are 21 T cell receptor beta chains from one specimen sequenced in a study of T cell responses to AZD1222 COVID-19 vaccine. The method was immunoSEQ multiplex PCR; TCRdb's version includes in-frame clones alone and lacks a portion of them. The sample records approximately 120,000 clones, around 90% being singletons. Sample: peripheral blood, taken 28 days after the second AZD1222 dose. The receptors stem from an adult who received the AZD1222 COVID-19 vaccine.

This chain joins TRBV2 and TRBJ2-1; TRBD1 agrees at 8 bases. V lost 6 bases and J lost 4; bases outside the gene matches: 14. The CDR3 runs 17 residues. CDR1 and CDR2 (germline): SNHLY, FYNNEI. The CDR3 sequence is CASSVDPRDRFYNEQFF. The CDR3 region has the DNA TGTGCCAGCAGCGTAGACCCCCGGGACAGGTTTTACAATGAGCAGTTCTTC.

V is TRBV9 and J is TRBJ1-3; maybe TRBD1 (5 bases). The germline gives CDR1 SGDLS, CDR2 YYNGEE. This CDR3 is 15 amino acids long. V lost 2 bases and J lost 0, with 9 bases in between. CDR3 in DNA: TGTGCCAGCAGCGTGGGACGCAACTCTGGAAACACCATATATTTT. This gives the protein CASSVGRNSGNTIYF.

V gene TRBV5-1 combines with J gene TRBJ1-1, with D perhaps matching TRBD1 (5 bases). Germline CDR1 SGHRS, CDR2 YFSETQ. CDR3 size: 15 residues. With 3 bases removed from V and 3 bases from J, the gap between germline ends came to 15 bases. The CDR3 sequence: CASSWGTSIDTEAFF. The CDR3 DNA reads TGCGCCAGCAGCTGGGGGACGAGTATTGACACTGAAGCTTTCTTT.

The rearrangement joins TRBV3-1 (or the pseudogene TRBV3-2) to TRBJ2-5, with 7 nucleotides matching TRBD2. The V gene's germline CDR1 is LGHDT and CDR2 YNNKEL (reference sequence). This CDR3 has 16 residues. J was trimmed by 5 bases and V by 1 base; bases with no gene match: 10. The chain's CDR3 is CASSQGVGGNRETQYF. CDR3 coding DNA: TGTGCCAGCAGCCAAGGCGTCGGGGGGAATAGGGAGACCCAGTACTTC.

The V gene is TRBV6-2 or TRBV6-3, the J gene TRBJ2-1, with D perhaps TRBD1 (6 bases). The CDR3 is 15 residues long. Trimming took 6 bases from V and 0 from J, leaving 12 bases between them. Germline-derived CDR1 and CDR2 are MNHEY and SVGEGT. The chain's CDR3 is CASSHRDSSYNEQFF. The CDR3 DNA reads TGTGCCAGCAGCCACAGGGATAGCTCCTACAATGAGCAGTTCTTC.

The chain carries TRBV5-1 and TRBJ1-1; D is unclear. V dropped 0 bases and J dropped 2 bases, with 11 bases sitting between them. CDR1 and CDR2 from the germline V gene are SGHRS and YFSETQ. The CDR3 has 15 residues. CDR3 residues: CASSLALGLNTEAFF. The CDR3 DNA sequence: TGCGCCAGCAGCTTGGCGCTAGGGTTAAACACTGAAGCTTTCTTT.

This sequence joins TRBV28 and TRBJ2-1; D might be TRBD2 (6 bases). This CDR3 is built from 16 residues. V was clipped by 3 bases and J by 4 bases, with 16 bases between them. Germline values: CDR1 MDHEN, CDR2 SYDVKM. CDR3 protein: CASSFRRDPGYNEQFF. CDR3 sequence (DNA): TGTGCCAGCAGTTTTCGGCGGGACCCCGGGTACAATGAGCAGTTCTTC.

The V call is TRBV7-2, the J call TRBJ2-7; perhaps TRBD1 as D (5 bases). The germline gives CDR1 SGHTA, CDR2 FQGNSA. The length of the CDR3 is 15 residues. V lost 1 base, J lost 4 bases, and 14 bases lay in between. In DNA form, the CDR3 reads TGTGCCAGCAGCTTAGGTGGGGCACAGACATACGAGCAGTACTTC. The encoded protein is CASSLGGAQTYEQYF. Full variable domain (rest looked up from reference TRBV7-2 and TRBJ2-7): GAGVSQSPSNKVTEKGKDVELRCDPISGHTALYWYRQSLGQGLEFLIYFQGNSAPDKSGLPSDRFSAERTGGSVSTLTIQRTQQEDSAVYLCASSLGGAQTYEQYFGPGTRLTVT.

V gene TRBV29-1 combines with J gene TRBJ2-1, with D maybe TRBD1 (6 bases). V was pared by 5 bases and J by 0 bases, with 11 bases between. The CDR3 runs 14 residues. Per the germline V gene, CDR1 is SQVTM and CDR2 is ANQGSEA. CDR3 loop: CSVSRGPSYNEQFF. Written as DNA, the CDR3 is TGCAGCGTTTCCAGGGGACCCTCCTACAATGAGCAGTTCTTC.

V gene TRBV6-5 combines with J gene TRBJ2-1; a possible D gene is TRBD2 (6 bases). The V end lost 4 bases, the J end lost 3 bases, and 16 bases lay between the germline ends. The CDR3 loop spans 16 amino acids. Per germline, CDR1 MNHEY and CDR2 SVGAGI. CDR3 loop: CASSSTSRGNYNEQFF. CDR3 bases: TGTGCCAGCAGTTCGACTAGTCGGGGGAACTACAATGAGCAGTTCTTC.

A note on this clone: Other DNA sequences within the sample encode an identical CDR3. The V call is TRBV3-1 (or the pseudogene TRBV3-2), the J call TRBJ1-3; D not resolved. This CDR3 is built from 14 residues. The germline V gene encodes CDR1 LGHDT and CDR2 YNNKEL (reference sequence). Trimming took off 1 base at V and 1 base at J, with 5 bases between the two ends. CDR3 sequence: CASSQGGSGNTIYF. CDR3 DNA sequence: TGTGCCAGCAGCCAAGGGGGATCTGGAAACACCATATATTTT.

This clone was recorded only once. The V and J genes are TRBV7-8 and TRBJ1-5; TRBD1 aligns across 12 bases. Looked up from germline, CDR1 is SGHVS and CDR2 is FQNEAQ. After removal of 4 bases from V and 6 bases from J, the junction contained 1 base not matched to a gene. The CDR3 has 14 residues. CDR3 bases: TGTGCCAGCAGCTGGGACAGGGGGCCTCAGCCCCAGCATTTT. Protein: CASSWDRGPQPQHF.

The chain has TRBV5-1 and TRBJ1-4; D gene ambiguous. From germline, CDR1 is SGHRS and CDR2 YFSETQ. CDR3 length: 14 amino acids. V lost 4 bases, J lost 0 bases, and 7 bases lay in between. The CDR3 sequence: CASSPQSTNEKLFF. The DNA of the CDR3 is TGCGCCAGCAGCCCCCAGTCAACTAATGAAAAACTGTTTTTT.

The chain uses TRBV5-1 and TRBJ1-5; no reliable D call. In germline, CDR1 is SGHRS, CDR2 YFSETQ. V was pared by 5 bases and J by 5 bases, with 14 bases between. The CDR3 loop spans 14 amino acids. CDR3 protein: CASRMDTDDQPQHF. In DNA, the CDR3 is TGCGCCAGCAGAATGGATACAGACGATCAGCCCCAGCATTTT.

This chain joins TRBV28 and TRBJ2-7, with 12 bases fitting TRBD1. The CDR3 is 16 residues long. Germline assignment: CDR1 MDHEN and CDR2 SYDVKM. V gave up 5 bases and J gave up 5 bases; unmatched junction bases: 10. CDR3 loop: CASSRPGQGARDEQYF. In nucleotides, the CDR3 is TGTGCCAGCAGTAGACCGGGACAGGGGGCGAGGGACGAGCAGTACTTC.

The rearrangement uses TRBV5-1 and TRBJ2-2; 10 nucleotides align to TRBD1. Germline V CDR1 and CDR2: SGHRS, YFSETQ. V lost 4 bases to trimming and J lost 7 bases; unmatched junction nucleotides: 4. This CDR3 region has 14 residues. In DNA, the CDR3 is TGCGCCAGCAGCATGGGGACAGGGGACGGGGAGCTGTTTTTT. Translating gives CASSMGTGDGELFF.

This chain links TRBV27 with TRBJ2-2, with 8 positions matching TRBD1. Germline V CDR1 and CDR2: MNHEY, SMNVEV (reference sequence). V shed 1 base and J 4 bases; nucleotides not matched to a gene: 2. The CDR3 has 15 amino acids. The CDR3 protein is CASSLWGQVTGELFF. CDR3 DNA sequence: TGTGCCAGCAGTTTATGGGGACAGGTCACCGGGGAGCTGTTTTTT.

The gene calls are TRBV5-1 and TRBJ2-7; D unclear. The CDR3 is 11 residues long. V dropped 4 bases and J dropped 6 bases, with 8 bases sitting between them. The V gene's germline CDR1 is SGHRS and CDR2 YFSETQ. CDR3 DNA sequence: TGCGCCAGCAGCGCCAACGTCGAGCAGTACTTC. Protein product: CASSANVEQYF.

CDR3 in DNA: TGTGCCAGCAGCCAAACCCCCAGGAGGCCCACAGATACGCAGTATTTT. Translating it yields CASSQTPRRPTDTQYF. V and J are TRBV14 and TRBJ2-3; a weak D match, TRBD2 (5 bases). Germline assignment: CDR1 SGHDN and CDR2 FVKESK. Trimming removed 2 bases from V and 2 bases from J, with 14 bases in between. The CDR3 spans 16 residues.

The chain is built from TRBV7-9 and TRBJ2-7; no clear D. V gave up 5 bases and J gave up 0 bases, with 5 bases separating them. Germline lookup yields CDR1 SEHNR and CDR2 FQNEAQ (reference sequence). This CDR3 is 12 amino acids long. CDR3: CASSTDSYEQYF. The CDR3 coding sequence is TGTGCCAGCAGCACGGACTCCTACGAGCAGTACTTC.

V is TRBV4-3 and J is TRBJ2-7; D is ambiguous. In germline, CDR1 is LGHNA, CDR2 YSLEER. The V gene lost 1 base and the J gene lost 2 bases, with 6 bases spanning the gap. This CDR3 is 13 amino acids long. The CDR3 reads CASSQGLPYEQYF. CDR3 in DNA: TGCGCCAGCAGCCAAGGCCTACCCTACGAGCAGTACTTC.